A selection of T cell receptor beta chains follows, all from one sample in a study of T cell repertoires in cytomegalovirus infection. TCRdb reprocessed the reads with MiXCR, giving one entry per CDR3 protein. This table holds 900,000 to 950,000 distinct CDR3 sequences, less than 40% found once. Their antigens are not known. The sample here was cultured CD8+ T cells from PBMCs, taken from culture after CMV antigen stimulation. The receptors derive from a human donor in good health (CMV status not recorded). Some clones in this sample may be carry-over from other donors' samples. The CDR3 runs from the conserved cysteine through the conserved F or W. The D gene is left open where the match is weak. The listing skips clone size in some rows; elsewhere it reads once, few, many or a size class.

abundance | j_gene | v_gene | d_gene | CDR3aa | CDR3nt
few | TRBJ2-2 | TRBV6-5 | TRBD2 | CASSYRIAGGGTGELFF | TGTGCCAGCAGTTACCGGATAGCGGGGGGAGGAACCGGGGAGCTGTTTTTT
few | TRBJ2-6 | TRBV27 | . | CASKEPGANVLTF | TGTGCCAGCAAAGAACCTGGGGCCAACGTCCTGACTTTC
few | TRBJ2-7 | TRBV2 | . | CASSPQGTGRDEQYF | TGTGCCAGCAGTCCTCAGGGAACAGGAAGGGACGAGCAGTACTTC
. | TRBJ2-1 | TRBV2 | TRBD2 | CANAMGGGPPNEQFF | TGTGCCAACGCGATGGGCGGGGGGCCCCCCAATGAGCAGTTCTTC
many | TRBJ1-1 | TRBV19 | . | CASSHTRNTEAFF | TGTGCCAGTAGCCATACTCGGAACACTGAAGCTTTCTTT
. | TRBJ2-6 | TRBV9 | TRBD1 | CASSLNRDSRYSGANVLTF | TGTGCCAGCAGCCTCAACCGGGACAGCCGATACTCTGGGGCCAACGTCCTGACTTTC
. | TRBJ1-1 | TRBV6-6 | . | CAGERDTEAFF | TGTGCCGGTGAAAGGGACACTGAAGCTTTCTTT
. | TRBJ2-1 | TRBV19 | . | CASSWGGLNNEQFF | TGTGCCAGTAGTTGGGGGGGGCTCAACAATGAGCAGTTCTTC
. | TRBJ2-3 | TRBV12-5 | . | CASGSSMRDEGTDTQYF | TGTGCTAGTGGTAGTTCAATGAGGGATGAGGGCACAGATACGCAGTATTTT
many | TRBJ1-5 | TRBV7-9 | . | CASSLGGSAQHF | TGTGCCAGCAGCTTAGGTGGGTCCGCCCAGCATTTT
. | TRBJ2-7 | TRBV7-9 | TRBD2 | CARSLVAAGEYEQYF | TGTGCCAGGAGCTTAGTAGCAGCGGGGGAATACGAGCAGTACTTC
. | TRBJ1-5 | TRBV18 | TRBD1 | CASSPGQGAIRQKNQPQHF | TGTGCCAGCTCACCCGGGCAGGGGGCGATAAGGCAGAAAAATCAGCCCCAGCATTTT
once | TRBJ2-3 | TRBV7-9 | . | CASSWLVSTSTDTQYF | TGTGCCAGCAGCTGGTTGGTGAGCACTAGCACAGATACGCAGTATTTT
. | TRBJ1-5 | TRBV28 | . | CVSSFPGADQPQHF | TGTGTCAGCAGTTTCCCAGGCGCCGATCAGCCCCAGCATTTT
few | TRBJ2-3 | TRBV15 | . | CATSRVRGNGERTDTQYF | TGTGCCACCAGCAGAGTACGGGGAAACGGGGAGAGAACAGATACGCAGTATTTT
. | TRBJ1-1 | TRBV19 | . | CASSIGHMPEAFF | TGTGCCAGTAGTATAGGTCATATGCCTGAAGCTTTCTTT
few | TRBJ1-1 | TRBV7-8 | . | CASSLYRSLNTEAFF | TGTGCCAGCAGCTTATACAGAAGTTTGAACACTGAAGCTTTCTTT
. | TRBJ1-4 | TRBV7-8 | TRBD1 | CASSPRTGEVEKLFF | TGTGCCAGCAGCCCAAGAACAGGGGAGGTTGAAAAACTGTTTTTT
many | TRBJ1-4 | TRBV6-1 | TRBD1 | CASSEGVGTVEKLFF | TGTGCCAGCAGTGAAGGGGTCGGGACAGTTGAAAAACTGTTTTTT
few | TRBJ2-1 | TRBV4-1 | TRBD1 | CASSHPTGQGPYNEQFF | TGCGCCAGCAGCCACCCAACCGGACAGGGACCCTACAATGAGCAGTTCTTC